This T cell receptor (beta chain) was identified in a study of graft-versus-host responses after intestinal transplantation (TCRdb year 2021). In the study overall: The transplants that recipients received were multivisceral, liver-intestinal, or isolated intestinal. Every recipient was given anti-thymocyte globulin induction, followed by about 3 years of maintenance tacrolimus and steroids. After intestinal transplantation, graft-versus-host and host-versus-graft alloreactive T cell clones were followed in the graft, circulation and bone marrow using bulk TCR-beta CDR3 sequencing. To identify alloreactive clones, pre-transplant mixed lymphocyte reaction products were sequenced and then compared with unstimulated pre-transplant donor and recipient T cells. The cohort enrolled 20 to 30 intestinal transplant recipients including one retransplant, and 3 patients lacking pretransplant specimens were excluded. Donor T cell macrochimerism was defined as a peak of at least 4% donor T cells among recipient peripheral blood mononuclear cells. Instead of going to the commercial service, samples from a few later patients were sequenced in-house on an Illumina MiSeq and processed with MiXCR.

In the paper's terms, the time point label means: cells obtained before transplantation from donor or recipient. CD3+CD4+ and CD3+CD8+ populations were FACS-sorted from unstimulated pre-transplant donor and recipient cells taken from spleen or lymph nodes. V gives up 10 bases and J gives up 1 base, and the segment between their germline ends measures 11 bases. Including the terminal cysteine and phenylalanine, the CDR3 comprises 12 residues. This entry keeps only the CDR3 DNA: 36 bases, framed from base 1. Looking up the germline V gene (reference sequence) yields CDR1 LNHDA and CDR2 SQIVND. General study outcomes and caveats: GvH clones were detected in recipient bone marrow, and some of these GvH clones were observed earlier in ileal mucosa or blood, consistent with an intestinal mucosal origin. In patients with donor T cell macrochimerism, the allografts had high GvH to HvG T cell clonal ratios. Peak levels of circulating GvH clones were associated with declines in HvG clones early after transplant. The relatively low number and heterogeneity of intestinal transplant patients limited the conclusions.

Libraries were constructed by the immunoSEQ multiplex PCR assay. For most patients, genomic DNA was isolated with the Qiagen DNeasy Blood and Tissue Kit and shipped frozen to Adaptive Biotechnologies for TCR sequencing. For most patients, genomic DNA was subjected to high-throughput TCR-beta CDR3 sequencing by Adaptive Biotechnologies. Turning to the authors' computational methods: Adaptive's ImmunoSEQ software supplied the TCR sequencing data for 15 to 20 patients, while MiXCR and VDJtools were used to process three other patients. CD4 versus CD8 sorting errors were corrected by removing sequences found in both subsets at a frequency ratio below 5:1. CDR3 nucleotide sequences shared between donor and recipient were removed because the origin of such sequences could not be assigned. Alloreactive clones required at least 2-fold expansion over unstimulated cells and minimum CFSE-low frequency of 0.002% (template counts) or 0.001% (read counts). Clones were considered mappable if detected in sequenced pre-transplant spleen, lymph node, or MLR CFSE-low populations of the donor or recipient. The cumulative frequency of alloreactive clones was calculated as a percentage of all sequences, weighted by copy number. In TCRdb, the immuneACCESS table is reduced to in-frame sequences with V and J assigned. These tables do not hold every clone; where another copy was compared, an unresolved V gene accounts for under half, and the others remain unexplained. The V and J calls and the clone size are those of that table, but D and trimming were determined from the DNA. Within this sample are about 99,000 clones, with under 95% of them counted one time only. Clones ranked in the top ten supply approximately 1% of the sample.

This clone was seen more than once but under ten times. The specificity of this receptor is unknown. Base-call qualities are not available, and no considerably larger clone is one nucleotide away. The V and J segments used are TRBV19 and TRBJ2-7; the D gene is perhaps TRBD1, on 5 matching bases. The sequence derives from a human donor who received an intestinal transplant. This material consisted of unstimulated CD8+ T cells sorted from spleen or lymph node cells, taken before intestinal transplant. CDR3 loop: CATSKGSYEQYF. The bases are TGTGCCACCTCCAAGGGGTCCTACGAGCAGTACTTC.